This TCR beta chain was retrieved from a study of Ad26.COV2.S vaccination and SARS-CoV-2 variants (dated by TCRdb to about 2021). Regarding the research as a whole: Sequencing of the TCRbeta repertoire served to evaluate the specificity and breadth of SARS-CoV-2-reactive T cell receptors following Ad26.COV2.S vaccination. The TCR-sequenced set comprised around 30 samples: around 20 Ad26.COV2.S vaccine recipients, 5 placebo recipients and 8 SARS-CoV-2 convalescent individuals.

A remark on this clone: Its target antigen remains unknown. An end of the junction does not agree with germline; a read error may underlie this.

The time point label here, explained by the study, means: individuals recovered from natural SARS-CoV-2 infection. The immunoSEQ Assay was the method used to sequence TCRbeta CDR3 regions. After extraction, genomic DNA underwent amplification by bias-controlled multiplex PCR, followed by high-throughput sequencing. In the authors' own workflow: To quantify the absolute abundance of every unique TCRbeta CDR3 region, sequences were collapsed and filtered. T cell fraction was estimated by normalizing TCRbeta template counts to usable DNA, with usable DNA measured through amplification of reference genes found in all nucleated cells. Repertoire TCRs were annotated as SARS-CoV-2-specific by exact matching of V gene, CDR3 amino acid sequence and J gene to a known reactive TCR set. MIRA supplied the reference SARS-CoV-2 TCR set, which was filtered for enrichment in COVID-19-positive ImmuneCODE repertoires so that public or cross-reactive TCRs were removed. Using the MIRA antigens, annotated TCRs were further analysed by specific ORF or by position within an ORF. Breadth was defined as annotated unique rearrangements over total unique productive rearrangements; depth was the summed frequency of those rearrangements. Two-sided Wilcoxon rank-sum tests were used to compare TCR breadth between groups. The immuneACCESS repertoire file appears here via TCRdb, limited to in-frame rearrangements. These files lack a portion of the clones; in checked studies, under half of the deficit traces to unresolved V genes, and the cause of the others is not known. The V and J calls and clone size are taken from that table; D and trimming were inferred from the DNA. In all, the sample holds over 110,000 clones, and 75% to 90% of those were seen once. Around 5% of the sample lies in the top ten.

CDR3 length: 15 amino acids, cysteine to phenylalanine. Solely the CDR3 DNA is kept, with 45 bases framed from the first base. The germline V gene (reference sequence) specifies SSHAT as CDR1 and FNYEAQ as CDR2. Results the study describes overall, beyond this receptor: Non-spike TCR breadth was comparable between vaccine and placebo recipients, consistent with the vaccine containing only spike. Ad26.COV2.S recipients had higher spike-specific TCR breadth than placebo recipients (P = 0.0014). After vaccination, substantial breadth of spike-specific CD8+ and CD4+ T cell responses was reported. It was noted by the authors that total T cell responses may have been underestimated by the TCR breadth and depth analyses.

This sequence was found in a human donor who had recovered from COVID-19. This chain joins TRBV7-7 to TRBJ2-2; the D region possibly corresponds to TRBD1 (6 bases align). Sequenced here: peripheral blood, sampled after recovery from COVID-19. This receptor carries the CDR3 CASSLRTDNTGELFF. The bases are TGTGCTAGCAGCCTTCGGACAGATAACACCGGGGAGCTGTTTTTT.